A single sample is the source of the 8 T cell receptor beta chains below, sequenced in a study of blood T cells in healthy people across ages. For the second PCR, which ran for roughly 7 to 11 cycles, a sample-barcoded 5' primer and a J-beta primer mix were used. MiXCR was run by TCRdb on the 5' RACE reads, yielding one entry per CDR3 protein. The sample consists of fewer than 1,000,000 distinct CDR3 sequences, under 45% of them appearing once. What was sequenced was blood. Receptors were obtained from a man between 60 and 75 years old in good health.

The V call is TRBV20-1, the J call TRBJ2-5; 8 positions agree with TRBD2. CDR3 length: 13 amino acids. With V trimmed by 4 bases and J by 11 bases, 12 bases remained unmatched. The V gene's germline CDR1 is DFQATT and CDR2 SNEGSKA (reference sequence). The CDR3 here is CSATSSGGNEQYF. The CDR3 DNA is TGCAGTGCTACCTCAAGCGGGGGCAATGAGCAGTACTTC.

This clonotype was detected only a few times. The J gene is TRBJ2-5, the V gene TRBV9; 11 nucleotides agree with TRBD2. V was clipped by 4 bases and J by 5 bases; unmatched bases: 13. Germline V lookup: CDR1 SGDLS, CDR2 YYNGEE. CDR3 length: 17 residues. CDR3 DNA sequence: TGTGCCAGCAGCACAGACGGTAGCGGGGGGGACGCGGAGACCCAGTACTTC. Translation: CASSTDGSGGDAETQYF.

The chain links TRBV7-8 to TRBJ1-5; no definite D call. CDR3 length equals 14 residues. Deletions cut 2 bases from V and 2 bases from J, with 7 bases between. The germline V gene has CDR1 SGHVS and CDR2 FQNEAQ. CDR3 DNA: TGTGCCAGCAGCTTAAAAGGGCGCAATCAGCCCCAGCATTTT. As protein: CASSLKGRNQPQHF.

This clonotype was seen ten or more times. The genes are TRBV7-2 and TRBJ1-2, with 9 bases matching TRBD1. Per germline, CDR1 SGHTA and CDR2 FQGNSA. The CDR3 is 15 amino acids. Germline trimming cut 5 bases from V and 1 base from J; bases unmatched to any gene: 5. The CDR3 region has the DNA TGTGCCAGCAGCCAAGGACAGGGGTTTAACTATGGCTACACCTTC. This translates into CASSQGQGFNYGYTF.

The CDR3 DNA reads TGTGCCAGCAGTTACAAGCGGACTAGCGGGGGGTCCCAAGAGACCCAGTACTTC. This gives the protein CASSYKRTSGGSQETQYF. This chain uses TRBV6-6 with TRBJ2-5; 14 nucleotides agree with TRBD2. Germline V CDR1 and CDR2: MNHNY, SVGAGI (reference sequence). This CDR3 has 18 residues. V shed 2 bases, J shed 1 base, and the junction held 6 bases outside the gene matches.

V gene TRBV30 combines with J gene TRBJ2-7; D is perhaps TRBD1 (6 bases). The CDR3 spans 13 residues. The germline V gene encodes CDR1 GTSNPN and CDR2 SVGIG (reference sequence). V was trimmed by 3 bases and J by 1 base, leaving 10 bases between them. CDR3 DNA sequence: TGTGCCTGGAGCAGGGGTAGTTCCTACGAGCAGTACTTC. Translated: CAWSRGSSYEQYF.

This clonotype was seen a few times. The chain is built from TRBV7-2 and TRBJ1-2; 7 positions agree with TRBD1. CDR1 is SGHTA, CDR2 FQGNSA, per germline. J was trimmed by 7 bases and V by 4 bases; bases with no gene match: 3. CDR3 length: 12 amino acids. The CDR3 sequence is CASSSTGFGYTF. CDR3 coding DNA: TGTGCCAGCAGCTCGACAGGGTTTGGCTACACCTTC.

This chain connects TRBV9 to TRBJ2-3; 9 bases fit TRBD2. Germline V CDR1 and CDR2: SGDLS, YYNGEE. The junction had 10 bases not matched to a gene; V was cut back by 4 bases and J by 4 bases. CDR3 length: 16 amino acids. Here the CDR3 reads CASSPGRGGAADTQYF. CDR3 DNA sequence: TGTGCCAGCAGCCCTGGCCGCGGGGGGGCCGCAGATACGCAGTATTTT. Based on the CDR3 plus reference TRBV9 and TRBJ2-3, the full variable domain is DSGVTQTPKHLITATGQRVTLRCSPRSGDLSVYWYQQSLDQGLQFLIQYYNGEERAKGNILERFSAQQFPDLHSELNLSSLELGDSALYFCASSPGRGGAADTQYFGPGTRLTVL.